This T cell receptor beta chain is drawn from a study of cytomegalovirus exposure and HLA in healthy donors. About the research overall: There were more than 350 genotyped donors. Of these, 75% to 85% fell in the genetic ancestry cluster associated with self-reported Caucasian donors. The study's findings and limits: Common viral pathogens seemed, in a later analysis, to connect with several of the most significant clusters. The study put about 180 TCR beta chains on its list as cytomegalovirus-associated.

The CDR3 is 12 amino acids. Per the germline V gene, CDR1 is SQVTM and CDR2 is ANQGSEA. The V end was cut by 7 bases, the J end by 3 bases, with 13 bases between. To note about this clone: What it binds is not known.

PCR used 60 Vbeta primers and 13 Jbeta primers. Repertoires were generated with immunoSEQ multiplex PCR, while TCRdb's copy carries only in-frame clones and drops some. The sample holds under 250,000 clones; roughly four fifths are singletons and the top ten take less than 2%. The chain employs TRBV29-1 and TRBJ2-7; tentatively, D is TRBD1 (5 bases). The clonotype originates from a man aged 30 to 39 in good health and CMV-seronegative. The source material was PBMCs. The CDR3 DNA is TGCAGCGCTACAACGGACAACTACGAGCAGTACTTC. Translated, it gives CSATTDNYEQYF.